This TCR beta chain was recovered during a study of graft-versus-host responses after intestinal transplantation. General study findings and limits: Early post-transplant declines in HvG were associated with peak levels of circulating GvH clones.

Concerning this clone itself: Its antigen is unknown.

The germline V gene encodes CDR1 LGHNT and CDR2 FRNRAP. Unmatched junction bases numbered 1, after V lost 3 bases and J lost 3 bases. CDR3 length equals 13 residues. Only in-frame clones appear in the TCRdb table, and some are missing; sequencing was by immunoSEQ multiplex PCR. The sample records around 24,000 clones, 82% being singletons. The specimen comprised unstimulated CD8+ T cells sorted from spleen or lymph node cells, sampled before transplant. V gene TRBV12-5 combines with J gene TRBJ2-7; TRBD1 agrees at 8 bases. The origin of this receptor is a human donor who was the organ donor for an intestinal transplant. CDR3 nucleotides: TGTGCTAGTGGTTTCACAGGGGGCTACGAGCAGTACTTC. Translation gives CASGFTGGYEQYF.